This T cell receptor beta chain was identified in a study of blood T cell repertoires in COVID-19. About the study: The cDNA or gDNA used as material had been derived from T cells, B-cell-depleted T cells, or PBMCs.

Profiling relied on immunoSEQ multiplex PCR, and the TCRdb table lists in-frame clones only, not all of them. The table lists about 200,000 clones, approximately 91% of them singletons. Germline V lookup: CDR1 SGDLS, CDR2 YYNGEE. This CDR3 region has 15 residues. V lost 4 bases and J lost 1, with 13 bases in between. This clone is a singleton in its sample. The sample comprised peripheral blood. The origin of this receptor is a woman aged 40 to 49 with acute or convalescent COVID-19. The V gene is TRBV9, the J gene TRBJ2-3; tentatively, D is TRBD2 (6 bases). The CDR3 region has the DNA TGTGCCAGCAGCATAACCCCTAGCGGCACAGATACGCAGTATTTT. Its protein is CASSITPSGTDTQYF.